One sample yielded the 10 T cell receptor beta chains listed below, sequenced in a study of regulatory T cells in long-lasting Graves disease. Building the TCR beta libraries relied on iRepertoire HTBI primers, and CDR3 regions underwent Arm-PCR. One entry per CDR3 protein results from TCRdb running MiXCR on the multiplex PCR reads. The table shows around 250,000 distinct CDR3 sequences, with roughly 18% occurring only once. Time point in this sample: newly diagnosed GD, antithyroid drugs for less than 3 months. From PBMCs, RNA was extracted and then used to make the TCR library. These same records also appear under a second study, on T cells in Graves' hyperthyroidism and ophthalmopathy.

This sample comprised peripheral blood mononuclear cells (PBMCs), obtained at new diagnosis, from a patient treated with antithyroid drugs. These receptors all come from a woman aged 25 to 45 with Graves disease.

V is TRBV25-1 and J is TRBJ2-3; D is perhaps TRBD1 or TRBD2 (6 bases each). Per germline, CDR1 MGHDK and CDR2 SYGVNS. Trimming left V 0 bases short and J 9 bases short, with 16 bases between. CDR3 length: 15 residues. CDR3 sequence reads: CASSEYISGAGTQYF. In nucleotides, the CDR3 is TGTGCCAGCAGTGAATATATCTCGGGGGCGGGGACGCAGTATTTT.

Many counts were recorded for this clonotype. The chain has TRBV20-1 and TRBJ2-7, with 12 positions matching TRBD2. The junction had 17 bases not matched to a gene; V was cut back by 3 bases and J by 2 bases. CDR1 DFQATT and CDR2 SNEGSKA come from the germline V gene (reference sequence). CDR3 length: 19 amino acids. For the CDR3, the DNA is TGCAGTGCTAGCTTACCCGGGCTAGCGGGGGGGACTTTTCCCTACGAGCAGTACTTC. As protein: CSASLPGLAGGTFPYEQYF.

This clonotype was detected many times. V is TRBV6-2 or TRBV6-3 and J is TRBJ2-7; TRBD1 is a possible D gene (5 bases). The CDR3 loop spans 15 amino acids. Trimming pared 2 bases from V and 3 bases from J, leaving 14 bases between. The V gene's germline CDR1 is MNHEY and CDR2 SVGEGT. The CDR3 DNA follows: TGTGCCAGCAGTTACCTCTCAGGGTACAGCTACGAGCAGTACTTC. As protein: CASSYLSGYSYEQYF.

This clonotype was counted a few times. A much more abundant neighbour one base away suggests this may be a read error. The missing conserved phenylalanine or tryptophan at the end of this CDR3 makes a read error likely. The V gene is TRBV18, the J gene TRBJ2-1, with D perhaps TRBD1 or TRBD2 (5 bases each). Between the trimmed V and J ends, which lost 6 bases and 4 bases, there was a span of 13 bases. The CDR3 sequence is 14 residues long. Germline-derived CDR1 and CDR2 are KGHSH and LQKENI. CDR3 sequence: CASSGTTTYNEQFS. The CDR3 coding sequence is TGTGCCAGCTCCGGGACGACCACATACAATGAGCAGTTCTCC.

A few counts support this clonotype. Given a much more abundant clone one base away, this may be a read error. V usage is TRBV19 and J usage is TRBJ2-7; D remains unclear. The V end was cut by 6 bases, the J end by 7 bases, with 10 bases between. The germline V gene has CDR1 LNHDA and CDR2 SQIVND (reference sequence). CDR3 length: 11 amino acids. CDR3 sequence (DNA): TGTGCCAGTAGCCGAGACTCGGAGCAGTACTTC. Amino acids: CASSRDSEQYF.

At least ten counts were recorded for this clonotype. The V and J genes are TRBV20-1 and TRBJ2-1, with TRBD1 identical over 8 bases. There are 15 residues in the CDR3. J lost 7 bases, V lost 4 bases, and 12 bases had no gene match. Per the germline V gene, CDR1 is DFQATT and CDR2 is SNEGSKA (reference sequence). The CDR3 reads CSAKEGRGLLNEQFF. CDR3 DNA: TGCAGTGCTAAGGAGGGCAGGGGGCTGTTGAATGAGCAGTTCTTC.

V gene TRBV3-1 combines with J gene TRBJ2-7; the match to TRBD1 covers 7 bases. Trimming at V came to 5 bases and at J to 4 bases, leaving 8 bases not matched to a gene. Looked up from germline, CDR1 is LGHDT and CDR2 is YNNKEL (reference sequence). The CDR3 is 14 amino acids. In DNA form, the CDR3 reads TGTGCCAGCAGCTCTGGACAGGCCCCGTACGAGCAGTACTTC. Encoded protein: CASSSGQAPYEQYF.

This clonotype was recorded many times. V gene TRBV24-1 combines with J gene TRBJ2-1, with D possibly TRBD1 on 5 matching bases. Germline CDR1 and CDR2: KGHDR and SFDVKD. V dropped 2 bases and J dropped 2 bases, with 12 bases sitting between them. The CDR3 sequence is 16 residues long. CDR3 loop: CATSDSGSGTYNEQFF. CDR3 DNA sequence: TGTGCCACCAGTGATTCAGGGTCTGGCACCTACAATGAGCAGTTCTTC.

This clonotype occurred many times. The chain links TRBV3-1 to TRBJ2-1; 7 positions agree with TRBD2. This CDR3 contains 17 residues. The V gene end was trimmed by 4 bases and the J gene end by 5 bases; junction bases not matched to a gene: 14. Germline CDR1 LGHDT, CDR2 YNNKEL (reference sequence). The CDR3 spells CASSPIPRLGGNNEQFF. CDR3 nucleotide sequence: TGTGCCAGCAGCCCCATTCCCCGACTCGGGGGGAACAATGAGCAGTTCTTC.

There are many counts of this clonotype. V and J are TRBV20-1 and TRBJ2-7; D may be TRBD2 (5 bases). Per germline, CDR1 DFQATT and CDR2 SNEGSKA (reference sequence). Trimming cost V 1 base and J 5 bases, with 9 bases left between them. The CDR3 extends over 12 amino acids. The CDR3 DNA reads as TGCAGTGCTAGAGCCCTAGCACACGAGCAGTACTTC. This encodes CSARALAHEQYF.